The 12 T cell receptor beta chains below come from one sample, sequenced in a study of glioma-infiltrating T cells after dendritic cell vaccination. The assay was immunoSEQ multiplex PCR, and TCRdb's table has in-frame clones only and misses some. Among 80,000 to 100,000 clones listed, around 80% were seen once. The sample in question was blood, obtained before dendritic cell vaccination. The receptor source for this set is a human donor with glioblastoma.

The CDR3 DNA reads as TGTGCCAGCAGCTCACGCGGATCGGGTACAGGGGGCTCTGAAGCTTTCTTT. It codes for CASSSRGSGTGGSEAFF. The V and J genes are TRBV9 and TRBJ1-1; 9 bases map to TRBD1. V dropped 4 bases and J dropped 6; count of bases not matched to a gene: 16. This CDR3 has 17 amino acids. Germline values: CDR1 SGDLS, CDR2 YYNGEE.

This clone has only a few counts. The junction and the germline gene differ at one end; a read error may be behind it. The V gene is TRBV6-1, the J gene TRBJ1-4; D remains ambiguous. Germline V gives CDR1 MNHNS, CDR2 SASEGT. The CDR3 length is 11 residues. The CDR3: CASRSYEKMFF. The CDR3 nucleotides read TGTGCCAGCAGAAGCTATGAAAAAATGTTTTTT.

The chain joins TRBV12-5 to TRBJ2-1, with D possibly being TRBD2 (5 bases). The CDR3 sequence is 14 residues long. In germline, CDR1 is LGHNT, CDR2 FRNRAP. The V end lost 7 bases, the J end lost 4 bases, and 14 bases lay between the germline ends. This CDR3 is CASAGGQAYNEQFF. The CDR3 nucleotides read TGTGCTAGTGCAGGCGGGCAGGCTTACAATGAGCAGTTCTTC.

CDR3 DNA sequence: TGTGCCAGCAGCTTCACTCCCTCCGGGACAGGGGAGGCCGAGCAGTACTTC. Its protein is CASSFTPSGTGEAEQYF. This chain joins TRBV28 and TRBJ2-7; TRBD1 aligns across 10 bases. There are 17 residues in the CDR3. Trimming at V came to 6 bases and at J to 6 bases, leaving 17 bases not matched to a gene. Germline V gene sequence: CDR1 MDHEN, CDR2 SYDVKM.

The sample holds a few counts of this clone. CDR3 DNA: TGTGCCAGCAGTGAAGGGACAGGGGAGGCGGGCAAAAACATTCAGTACTTC. Amino acids: CASSEGTGEAGKNIQYF. The chain is built from TRBV2 and TRBJ2-4; 9 bases are shared with TRBD1. Germline V gene sequence: CDR1 SNHLY, CDR2 FYNNEI. The J segment lost 3 bases and the V segment lost 1 base, leaving 7 bases of the junction unmatched. The CDR3 extends over 17 amino acids.

The gene calls are TRBV5-4 and TRBJ1-2, with 7 bases matching TRBD1. V trimming: 2 bases; J trimming: 4 bases; junction bases outside the gene matches: 2. Per germline, CDR1 SGHNT and CDR2 YYREEE (reference sequence). The length of the CDR3 is 13 residues. The CDR3 is CASSFQGVYGYTF. The CDR3 DNA reads as TGTGCCAGCAGCTTTCAGGGGGTCTATGGCTACACCTTC.

The CDR3 sequence: CASSPQGQGADGYTF. The CDR3 region has the DNA TGTGCCAGCAGCCCCCAGGGACAGGGGGCGGATGGCTACACCTTC. The gene calls are TRBV5-5 and TRBJ1-2, with 12 positions matching TRBD1. The CDR3 contains 15 residues. Germline V gene sequence: CDR1 SGHKS, CDR2 YYEKEE (reference sequence). Unmatched junction bases numbered 7, after V lost 4 bases and J lost 6 bases.

In the case of this clone: At one boundary the junction diverges from the germline segment, which might be a read error. The chain is built from TRBV7-7 and TRBJ2-5; 7 positions agree with TRBD2. With the DNA end fitting TRBJ2-7 better, the J assignment may be wrong. Germline loops: CDR1 SSHAT, CDR2 FNYEAQ (reference sequence). CDR3 length equals 15 residues. The CDR3 bases are TGTGCTAGCAGCCCGGGGCTAGCGGATACCTACGAGCAGTACTTC. It encodes CASSPGLADTYEQYF.

The chain uses TRBV30 and TRBJ1-6; 9 positions agree with TRBD1. CDR3 length: 15 residues. After removal of 1 base from V and 8 bases from J, the junction contained 6 bases not matched to a gene. Per the germline V gene, CDR1 is GTSNPN and CDR2 is SVGIG (reference sequence). Here the CDR3 DNA reads TGTGCCTGGAGTGCGAAGGGACAGGGTTATTCACCCCTCCACTTT. Residues: CAWSAKGQGYSPLHF.

This clone was detected a few times. The chain employs TRBV12-5 and TRBJ1-3; D gene uncertain. V shed 0 bases and J shed 0 bases, with 6 bases lying between them. Germline assignment: CDR1 LGHNT and CDR2 FRNRAP. The CDR3 extends over 15 amino acids. CDR3 residues: CASGLVLSSGNTIYF. CDR3 bases: TGTGCTAGTGGTTTGGTCCTGAGCTCTGGAAACACCATATATTTT.

CDR3 coding DNA: TGTGCCAGCTCACCAAGTGTACAGGGCCCGCTCAGCTCCTACAATGAGCAGTTCTTC. Amino acid sequence: CASSPSVQGPLSSYNEQFF. The chain uses TRBV18 and TRBJ2-1; TRBD1 might be the D (6 bases). Germline V gene sequence: CDR1 KGHSH, CDR2 LQKENI. The germline V and J ends were trimmed by 2 bases and 0 bases, with 20 bases remaining between them. The CDR3 covers 19 residues.

On this clone itself: The junction departs from the called germline gene at one end, perhaps through a read error. V gene TRBV7-7 combines with J gene TRBJ2-7; tentative D call: TRBD2 (5 bases). In germline, CDR1 is SSHAT, CDR2 FNYEAQ (reference sequence). The CDR3 extends over 15 amino acids. The DNA for the CDR3 is TGTGCTAGCAGCTTAGGTGTGGGCTCCGGGGACGAGCAGTACTTC. Its translation: CASSLGVGSGDEQYF. The full variable domain, with the rest looked up from reference TRBV7-7 and TRBJ2-7, is GAGVSQSPRYKVTKRGQDVTLRCDPISSHATLYWYQQALGQGPEFLTYFNYEAQPDKSGLPSDRFSAERPEGSISTLTIQRTEQRDSAMYRCASSLGVGSGDEQYFGPGTRLTVT.